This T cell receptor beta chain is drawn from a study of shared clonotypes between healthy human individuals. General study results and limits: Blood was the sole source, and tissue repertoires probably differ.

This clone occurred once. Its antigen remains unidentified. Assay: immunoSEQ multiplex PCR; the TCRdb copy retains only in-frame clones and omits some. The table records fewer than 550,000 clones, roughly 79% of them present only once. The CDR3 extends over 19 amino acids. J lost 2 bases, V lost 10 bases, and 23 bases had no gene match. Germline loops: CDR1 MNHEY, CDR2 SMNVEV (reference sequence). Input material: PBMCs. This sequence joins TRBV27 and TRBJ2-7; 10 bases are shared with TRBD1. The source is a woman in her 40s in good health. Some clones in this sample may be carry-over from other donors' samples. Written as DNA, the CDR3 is TGTGCCACAACACCCTTTGTCTTAACCGGGACAGGGGTGGCCTACGAGCAGTACTTC. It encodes CATTPFVLTGTGVAYEQYF.